A single sample is the source of the 31 T cell receptor beta chains below, sequenced in a study of pediatric ulcerative colitis. Sequencing was performed with immunoSEQ multiplex PCR; in TCRdb, only in-frame clones are kept and a portion is missing. The data contain 20,000 to 30,000 clones, 65% to 80% of them singletons. The rectum was sampled with one to two pinch biopsies at colonoscopy. Sequenced sample: gut tissue. All receptors derive from a boy aged 5 to 17 with severe ulcerative colitis.

The genes are TRBV12-5 and TRBJ2-2; TRBD2 aligns across 11 bases. V gave up 1 base and J gave up 4 bases; unmatched junction bases: 5. The CDR3 loop spans 17 amino acids. Germline assignment: CDR1 LGHNT and CDR2 FRNRAP. CDR3 protein: CASGLAVTSGVTGELFF. The CDR3 bases are TGTGCTAGTGGTTTGGCAGTGACTAGCGGGGTCACCGGGGAGCTGTTTTTT.

This chain connects TRBV28 to TRBJ1-1, with D tentatively TRBD1 (5 bases). The CDR3 extends over 13 amino acids. The V gene lost 6 bases and the J gene lost 3 bases, with 11 bases spanning the gap. Germline V CDR1 and CDR2: MDHEN, SYDVKM. The CDR3 nucleotides read TGTGCCAGCAGACTCCAGGGTTACACTGAAGCTTTCTTT. Protein sequence: CASRLQGYTEAFF.

The V and J genes are TRBV9 and TRBJ2-1; maybe TRBD2 (6 bases). The CDR3 is made up of 15 amino acids. The V end lost 2 bases, the J end lost 2 bases, and 11 bases lay between the germline ends. The V gene's germline CDR1 is SGDLS and CDR2 YYNGEE. CDR3 bases: TGTGCCAGCAGCGTGGAGGGGTCAGCCTACAATGAGCAGTTCTTC. It yields the protein CASSVEGSAYNEQFF.

The chain uses TRBV7-9 and TRBJ2-7; TRBD2 is a possible D gene (6 bases). Germline-derived CDR1 and CDR2 are SEHNR and FQNEAQ (reference sequence). CDR3 size: 13 residues. Trimming stripped 8 bases from V and 2 bases from J, with 13 bases between. In nucleotides, the CDR3 is TGTGCCAGCGGAGGGGTCCTACCCTACGAGCAGTACTTC. Amino acid sequence: CASGGVLPYEQYF.

The V call is TRBV14, the J call TRBJ1-2; D is unclear. The germline V and J ends were trimmed by 2 bases and 2 bases, with 6 bases remaining between them. Germline V gene sequence: CDR1 SGHDN, CDR2 FVKESK. The CDR3 is 13 amino acids. The CDR3 DNA is TGTGCCAGCAGCCAACTAGACAACTATGGCTACACCTTC. Its protein is CASSQLDNYGYTF.

J is TRBJ2-7 and V is TRBV7-3, with 13 bases lining up with TRBD2. J was trimmed by 5 bases and V by 3 bases; bases with no gene match: 4. This CDR3 region has 15 residues. Germline CDR1 and CDR2: SGHTA and FQGTGA. The DNA for the CDR3 is TGTGCCAGCAGCTTGGGACTAGCGGGAATCGACGAGCAGTACTTC. It translates to CASSLGLAGIDEQYF.

The genes are TRBV5-4 and TRBJ2-5; 11 nucleotides line up with TRBD2. The CDR3 is made up of 15 amino acids. CDR1 SGHNT and CDR2 YYREEE come from the germline V gene (reference sequence). The trim removed 6 bases at V and 3 bases at J, leaving 7 bases unmatched. CDR3 in DNA: TGTGCCAGCACCCCGGGGGGACTAGCGGAAGAGACCCAGTACTTC. Protein sequence: CASTPGGLAEETQYF. The entire variable domain, with the rest obtained from reference TRBV5-4 and TRBJ2-5, is as follows: ETGVTQSPTHLIKTRGQQVTLRCSSQSGHNTVSWYQQALGQGPQFIFQYYREEENGRGNFPPRFSGLQFPNYSSELNVNALELDDSALYLCASTPGGLAEETQYFGPGTRLLVL.

The CDR3 sequence is CASSSERITSGRAGELFF. The CDR3, as DNA: TGTGCCAGCAGCTCAGAACGGATAACTAGCGGGAGGGCCGGGGAGCTGTTTTTT. V is TRBV5-4 and J is TRBJ2-2, with 13 bases aligning to TRBD2. The CDR3 contains 18 residues. The V gene end was trimmed by 3 bases and the J gene end by 6 bases; junction bases not matched to a gene: 11. Germline V gives CDR1 SGHNT, CDR2 YYREEE (reference sequence).

The sample holds a few counts of this clone. The chain recombines TRBV21-1 with TRBJ2-1; TRBD2, the D gene given by the table, was not confirmed from the DNA. TRBV21-1 is noted as a pseudogene. This CDR3 region has 18 residues. The CDR3 DNA reads as TGTGCCAGCAGCAAAGGTGAGACTAGCGGGGAATTGAACAATGAGCAGTTCTTC. Amino acid sequence: CASSKGETSGELNNEQFF.

This clone came up a few times. The rearrangement links TRBV27 to TRBJ2-2; possibly TRBD2 for D (6 bases). Trimming took off 4 bases at V and 4 bases at J, with 13 bases between the two ends. The CDR3 loop spans 15 amino acids. Germline V gene data show CDR1 as MNHEY and CDR2 as SMNVEV (reference sequence). CDR3 in DNA: TGTGCCAGCAGTTCCCGACTAGGGAGCACCGGGGAGCTGTTTTTT. This encodes CASSSRLGSTGELFF.

Here the CDR3 reads CASSSQGMGDEQYF. In DNA form, the CDR3 reads TGTGCCAGCAGCTCCCAGGGGATGGGGGACGAGCAGTACTTC. V gene TRBV7-6 combines with J gene TRBJ2-5, with a possible D match to TRBD1 (6 bases). The J call may be incorrect, as the DNA end agrees better with TRBJ2-7. This CDR3 is built from 14 residues. Germline loops: CDR1 SGHVS, CDR2 FNYEAQ.

This clone was recorded only once. The gene calls are TRBV2 and TRBJ2-1; no firm D call. The V end lost 1 base, the J end lost 6 bases, and 7 bases lay between the germline ends. The CDR3 is 13 residues long. Germline CDR1 is SNHLY and CDR2 is FYNNEI. The CDR3 is CASSEGIFNEQFF. Here the CDR3 DNA reads TGTGCCAGCAGTGAAGGGATTTTCAATGAGCAGTTCTTC. The whole variable domain, remainder taken from reference TRBV2 and TRBJ2-1, is EPEVTQTPSHQVTQMGQEVILRCVPISNHLYFYWYRQILGQKVEFLVSFYNNEISEKSEIFDDQFSVERPDGSNFTLKIRSTKLEDSAMYFCASSEGIFNEQFFGPGTRLTVL.

This chain links TRBV27 with TRBJ2-6; either TRBD1 or TRBD2 may supply D (5 bases each). Germline CDR1 MNHEY, CDR2 SMNVEV (reference sequence). CDR3 length equals 17 residues. Trimming removed 5 bases at V and 4 bases at J, with 18 bases between. For the CDR3, the DNA is TGTGCCAGCAGTCCCACACCCGGGACCTTGGGGGCCAACGTCCTGACTTTC. Its translation is CASSPTPGTLGANVLTF.

This clone occurred a few times. CDR3 residues: CASSLRGSQYYNEQFF. CDR3 coding DNA: TGTGCCAGCAGCTTGAGGGGGAGTCAGTACTACAATGAGCAGTTCTTC. This chain links TRBV11-3 with TRBJ2-1; TRBD1 is a possible D gene (6 bases). The CDR3 spans 16 residues. V lost 3 bases and J 3 bases, leaving 15 bases between the germline ends. Germline-derived CDR1 and CDR2 are SGHNT and YENEEA.

The V and J genes are TRBV19 and TRBJ1-1, with TRBD1 identical over 10 bases. CDR3 size: 14 residues. V was pared by 1 base and J by 6 bases, with 2 bases of the junction left unmatched. Germline loops: CDR1 LNHDA, CDR2 SQIVND (reference sequence). This CDR3 is CASSIGGQGPEAFF. CDR3 coding DNA: TGTGCCAGTAGTATAGGGGGACAGGGGCCTGAAGCTTTCTTT.

This clone was detected only a few times. The rearrangement uses TRBV6-5 and TRBJ2-3; TRBD1 might be the D (6 bases). CDR1 is MNHEY and CDR2 is SVGAGI in the germline V gene. The CDR3 is made up of 12 amino acids. V lost 5 bases, J lost 4 bases, and 7 bases lay in between. The CDR3 protein is CASSTGPDTQYF. CDR3 nucleotide sequence: TGTGCCAGCAGTACAGGGCCAGATACGCAGTATTTT.

J is TRBJ2-3 and V is TRBV29-1; a possible D gene is TRBD2 (7 bases). The CDR3 length is 15 residues. Trimming removed 6 bases at V and 3 bases at J, with 19 bases between. In germline, CDR1 is SQVTM, CDR2 ANQGSEA. Written as DNA, the CDR3 is TGCAGCGTCGAGGGTGAGGGGAGGGGGACAGATACGCAGTATTTT. Translating gives CSVEGEGRGTDTQYF.

This sequence joins TRBV11-3 and TRBJ2-7; possibly TRBD2 for D (6 bases). V lost 6 bases and J 1 base, leaving 16 bases between the germline ends. The CDR3 has 15 residues. CDR1 SGHNT and CDR2 YENEEA come from the germline V gene. CDR3 in amino acids: CASSRDWDSSYEQYF. Written as DNA, the CDR3 is TGTGCCAGCAGTCGAGACTGGGACTCATCCTACGAGCAGTACTTC.

The genes are TRBV29-1 and TRBJ1-2; D gene ambiguous. V was pared by 6 bases and J by 4 bases, with 12 bases between. CDR1 is SQVTM, CDR2 ANQGSEA, per germline. The CDR3 has 12 residues. CDR3 sequence reads: CSVYTPSYGYTF. For the CDR3, the DNA is TGCAGCGTCTACACCCCTAGCTATGGCTACACCTTC.

J is TRBJ2-7 and V is TRBV7-8; TRBD2 matches at 13 bases. CDR3 length: 16 amino acids. CDR1 is SGHVS, CDR2 FQNEAQ, per germline. V dropped 1 base and J dropped 4; count of bases not matched to a gene: 4. DNA of the CDR3: TGTGCCAGCAGCTTAGGGACTAGCGGGAGATTATACGAGCAGTACTTC. Protein product: CASSLGTSGRLYEQYF.

V and J are TRBV7-2 and TRBJ2-1; D may match TRBD1 or TRBD2 (6 bases each). Looked up from germline, CDR1 is SGHTA and CDR2 is FQGNSA. The CDR3 totals 15 residues. The V gene lost 6 bases and the J gene lost 2 bases, with 14 bases spanning the gap. The CDR3 sequence is CASSIWGAAYNEQFF. CDR3 sequence (DNA): TGTGCCAGCAGTATCTGGGGGGCGGCCTACAATGAGCAGTTCTTC.

For the CDR3, the DNA is TGTGCCAGCGTCGGTTGGACCTACGAGCAGTACTTC. This encodes CASVGWTYEQYF. The J gene is TRBJ2-7, the V gene TRBV6-5, with D hard to call. Trimming stripped 8 bases from V and 2 bases from J, with 10 bases between. CDR1 is MNHEY and CDR2 is SVGAGI in the germline V gene. This CDR3 is built from 12 residues.

The chain joins TRBV6-5 to TRBJ1-5; weak D call: TRBD1 (5 bases). The CDR3 is 15 amino acids. V shed 0 bases and J shed 7 bases, with 13 bases lying between them. Germline V gene sequence: CDR1 MNHEY, CDR2 SVGAGI. CDR3 amino acids: CASSYSLGLGQPQHF. DNA of the CDR3: TGTGCCAGCAGTTACTCGTTGGGGCTCGGGCAGCCCCAGCATTTT.

The chain couples TRBV2 to TRBJ1-1; D is uncertain. CDR1 is SNHLY, CDR2 FYNNEI, per germline. Trimming left V 2 bases short and J 7 bases short, with 11 bases between. There are 13 residues in the CDR3. CDR3 nucleotide sequence: TGTGCCAGCAGTGAATTAGAGGGAGGTGAAGCTTTCTTT. This translates into CASSELEGGEAFF.

The chain carries TRBV11-3 and TRBJ2-3, with D possibly matching TRBD1 (6 bases). Germline lookup yields CDR1 SGHNT and CDR2 YENEEA. CDR3 length: 20 residues. V was shortened by 2 bases and J by 4 bases, with 28 bases between the two germline ends. The chain's CDR3 is CASSLFPWSGGQGTADTQYF. CDR3 nucleotides: TGTGCCAGCAGCTTATTCCCCTGGAGCGGCGGCCAGGGGACGGCAGATACGCAGTATTTT.

This sequence joins TRBV18 and TRBJ1-2, with 8 positions matching TRBD1. V gave up 3 bases and J gave up 8 bases; unmatched junction bases: 5. This CDR3 is 13 amino acids long. Germline V lookup: CDR1 KGHSH, CDR2 LQKENI. The DNA for the CDR3 is TGTGCCAGCTCACCCGATCGGACAGGGGGCTACACCTTC. This sequence encodes CASSPDRTGGYTF.

J is TRBJ2-1 and V is TRBV2; TRBD2 matches 9 bases. The CDR3 has 15 residues. Germline V lookup: CDR1 SNHLY, CDR2 FYNNEI. Germline trimming cut 4 bases from V and 7 bases from J; bases unmatched to any gene: 8. The CDR3 sequence: CASSVLAGGPNEQFF. DNA of the CDR3: TGTGCCAGCAGTGTCTTGGCGGGAGGGCCGAATGAGCAGTTCTTC.

V is TRBV15 and J is TRBJ2-7; no clear D. Trimming took off 5 bases at V and 5 bases at J, with 13 bases between the two ends. The CDR3 has 13 amino acids. The germline CDR1 and CDR2 sequences are LNHNV and YYDKDF (reference sequence). The CDR3 nucleotides read TGTGCCACCAGCGGGCCTAGGGCCGACGAGCAGTACTTC. Translated: CATSGPRADEQYF.

This rearrangement joins TRBV11-3 to TRBJ2-1; D may match TRBD1 or TRBD2 (5 bases each). Looked up from germline, CDR1 is SGHNT and CDR2 is YENEEA. This CDR3 spans 16 amino acids. V dropped 0 bases and J dropped 2 bases, with 11 bases sitting between them. The CDR3 loop is CASSLEGPRTYNEQFF. CDR3 in DNA: TGTGCCAGCAGCTTAGAGGGACCACGAACCTACAATGAGCAGTTCTTC.

This chain links TRBV28 with TRBJ2-7; D is possibly TRBD2 (6 bases). CDR3 length: 14 amino acids. The germline V gene has CDR1 MDHEN and CDR2 SYDVKM. Trimming left V 7 bases short and J 4 bases short, with 17 bases between. CDR3 region: CASIGLANSYEQYF. CDR3 DNA sequence: TGTGCCAGCATAGGGCTAGCGAACTCTTACGAGCAGTACTTC.

The chain joins TRBV4-3 to TRBJ1-4; D unclear. V was pared by 0 bases and J by 8 bases, with 13 bases between. The germline gives CDR1 LGHNA, CDR2 YSLEER. The CDR3 has 15 amino acids. This CDR3 is CASSQEFPTREKLFF. CDR3 nucleotides: TGCGCCAGCAGCCAAGAATTCCCTACTCGGGAAAAACTGTTTTTT.